Below are 18 T cell receptor beta chains sequenced from a single sample in a study of cytomegalovirus exposure and HLA in healthy donors. 60 Vbeta and 13 Jbeta primers were used in PCR. Assay used: immunoSEQ multiplex PCR; TCRdb lists only in-frame clones, some missing. In the table there are some 70,000 clones, more than 60% of which are singletons. The sequencing sample was made of PBMCs. The origin of the receptors is a male donor in good health and CMV-seropositive.

This clone was seen only once. The gene calls are TRBV29-1 and TRBJ1-1; D is possibly TRBD1 (5 bases). V lost 1 base to trimming and J lost 1 base, with 10 bases between them. The CDR3 has 14 residues. Germline lookup yields CDR1 SQVTM and CDR2 ANQGSEA. The CDR3 reads CSVEVGGRNTEAFF. DNA for the CDR3: TGCAGCGTTGAAGTCGGGGGGAGGAACACTGAAGCTTTCTTT.

The rearrangement links TRBV7-6 to TRBJ1-2, with 8 bases identical to TRBD1. V trimming: 4 bases; J trimming: 1 base; junction bases outside the gene matches: 14. This CDR3 is built from 18 residues. CDR1 is SGHVS, CDR2 FNYEAQ, per germline. CDR3 protein: CASSSLHGTGDINYGYTF. As DNA, the CDR3 is TGTGCCAGCAGCTCCCTTCACGGGACAGGCGATATTAACTATGGCTACACCTTC.

Points on this clone: At the DNA level, this CDR3 is encoded by other sequences in the same sample as well. The chain joins TRBV4-1 to TRBJ1-1; D possibly corresponds to TRBD1 (6 bases). The CDR3 spans 17 residues. Per the germline V gene, CDR1 is MGHRA and CDR2 is YSYEKL. The V and J ends lost 6 bases and 0 bases respectively, with 20 bases between them. The CDR3 reads CASRLTLLGALNTEAFF. Written as DNA, the CDR3 is TGCGCCAGCAGGCTCACCCTCCTGGGGGCCTTGAACACTGAAGCTTTCTTT.

In this sample, this clone turned up once. V gene TRBV5-4 combines with J gene TRBJ2-2; 8 positions match TRBD1. The CDR3 is 15 residues long. J was trimmed by 1 base and V by 3 bases; bases with no gene match: 2. CDR1 and CDR2 from the germline V gene are SGHNT and YYREEE (reference sequence). CDR3 nucleotide sequence: TGTGCCAGCAGCTCCGGGACAGGGAACACCGGGGAGCTGTTTTTT. Translating it yields CASSSGTGNTGELFF.

The chain is built from TRBV30 and TRBJ1-2, with D perhaps matching TRBD1 (6 bases). V lost 0 bases, J lost 6 bases, and 11 bases lay in between. In germline, CDR1 is GTSNPN, CDR2 SVGIG (reference sequence). The CDR3 is 13 residues long. The CDR3 coding sequence is TGTGCCTGGAGTGTGGGGGCGCGAGATGGCTACACCTTC. It specifies CAWSVGARDGYTF. The full variable domain, rest sourced from reference TRBV30 and TRBJ1-2, is SQTIHQWPATLVQPVGSPLSLECTVEGTSNPNLYWYRQAAGRGLQLLFYSVGIGQISSEVPQNLSASRPQDRQFILSSKKLLLSDSGFYLCAWSVGARDGYTFGSGTRLTVV.

This clone was observed a few times. The CDR3 loop reads CASSYDATGMNTEAFF. CDR3 DNA: TGTGCCAGCAGTTACGACGCGACAGGCATGAACACTGAAGCTTTCTTT. J is TRBJ1-1 and V is TRBV6-5; perhaps TRBD1 as D (6 bases). The CDR3 loop spans 16 amino acids. Germline CDR1 and CDR2: MNHEY and SVGAGI. Trimming removed 2 bases at V and 0 bases at J, with 13 bases between.

The chain employs TRBV18 and TRBJ1-1, with D perhaps TRBD1 (5 bases). Trimming removed 5 bases at V and 6 bases at J, with 13 bases between. CDR1 is KGHSH, CDR2 LQKENI, per germline. The CDR3 contains 13 residues. This CDR3 is CASSAQGFAEAFF. CDR3 nucleotides: TGTGCCAGCTCAGCTCAGGGTTTTGCTGAAGCTTTCTTT.

The chain uses TRBV27 and TRBJ1-2; 7 bases line up with TRBD1. The CDR3 is 13 residues long. Germline V gene data show CDR1 as MNHEY and CDR2 as SMNVEV (reference sequence). V trimming: 4 bases; J trimming: 5 bases; junction bases outside the gene matches: 4. CDR3 DNA: TGTGCCAGCAGTTCGACAGGGATGTATGGCTACACCTTC. Protein: CASSSTGMYGYTF.

Worth noting for this clone: A read error may be the cause here, since a much bigger clone is one base away. This chain joins TRBV27 and TRBJ1-1; 8 positions match TRBD1. The CDR3 consists of 14 residues. Germline V gene sequence: CDR1 MNHEY, CDR2 SMNVEV (reference sequence). V gave up 2 bases and J gave up 4 bases; unmatched junction bases: 3. CDR3 DNA: TGTGCCAGCAGTTTAGGGCAGGGGGCCACTGAAGCTTTCTTT. Amino acids: CASSLGQGATEAFF.

J is TRBJ2-5 and V is TRBV28; TRBD1 aligns across 7 bases. V was pared by 4 bases and J by 5 bases, with 4 bases of the junction left unmatched. Germline V gives CDR1 MDHEN, CDR2 SYDVKM. The CDR3 consists of 13 residues. CDR3 DNA: TGTGCCAGCAGTTCGAGGGGGCGGGAGACCCAGTACTTC. This gives the protein CASSSRGRETQYF.

The gene calls are TRBV9 and TRBJ1-6; perhaps TRBD1 as D (6 bases). V lost 6 bases, J lost 9 bases, and 13 bases lay in between. The CDR3 is made up of 13 amino acids. CDR1 SGDLS and CDR2 YYNGEE come from the germline V gene. The CDR3 DNA reads TGTGCCAGCACGCAGGGGCACTTTTCACCCCTCCACTTT. This gives the protein CASTQGHFSPLHF.

This sequence joins TRBV15 and TRBJ1-3; D may be TRBD1 (6 bases). The CDR3 length is 16 residues. The ends were cut back, 4 bases at V and 4 bases at J, with 17 bases in the middle. In germline, CDR1 is LNHNV, CDR2 YYDKDF (reference sequence). Written as DNA, the CDR3 is TGTGCCACCAGCAAAGATAAACAGGGTTACGGAAACACCATATATTTT. Amino acid sequence: CATSKDKQGYGNTIYF.

V usage is TRBV6-6 and J usage is TRBJ1-4; unclear D gene. CDR1 and CDR2 (germline): MNHNY, SVGAGI (reference sequence). This CDR3 has 14 residues. Trimming stripped 0 bases from V and 8 bases from J, with 10 bases between. CDR3 amino acids: CASSYSYRGEKLFF. CDR3 in DNA: TGTGCCAGCAGTTACTCCTACCGCGGGGAAAAACTGTTTTTT.

The chain joins TRBV4-1 to TRBJ2-1; a possible D gene is TRBD2 (7 bases). The CDR3 length is 19 residues. The germline CDR1 and CDR2 sequences are MGHRA and YSYEKL. V dropped 8 bases and J dropped 4 bases, with 30 bases sitting between them. Here the CDR3 DNA reads TGCGCCAGCCGATGGGGGGCTAGCGGCGGAGCCAGGGTTTACAATGAGCAGTTCTTC. It yields the protein CASRWGASGGARVYNEQFF.

The chain employs TRBV4-2 and TRBJ2-2, with D hard to call. The CDR3 is 17 amino acids. Germline V gene data show CDR1 as LGHNA and CDR2 as YNFKEQ. Trimming removed 0 bases at V and 5 bases at J, with 16 bases between. The CDR3 loop is CASSQESVTAGTGELFF. The CDR3 DNA reads TGTGCCAGCAGCCAAGAATCAGTGACCGCCGGGACCGGGGAGCTGTTTTTT.

This clone came up a few times. The rearrangement uses TRBV27 and TRBJ2-6; a possible D gene is TRBD2 (7 bases). CDR3 length: 18 residues. Germline values: CDR1 MNHEY, CDR2 SMNVEV (reference sequence). The V end was cut by 3 bases, the J end by 3 bases, with 18 bases between. The CDR3 region has the DNA TGTGCCAGCAGTTTTCGATTGGGGGGGGCCCATGGGGCCAACGTCCTGACTTTC. Protein sequence: CASSFRLGGAHGANVLTF.

The V and J genes are TRBV10-3 and TRBJ2-2, with TRBD2 matching 7 bases. The CDR3 is 15 amino acids. Germline assignment: CDR1 ENHRY and CDR2 SYGVKD. V shed 0 bases and J 4 bases; nucleotides not matched to a gene: 2. CDR3 DNA: TGTGCCATCAGTGAGTCGGGGGGGAGCACCGGGGAGCTGTTTTTT. Its protein product is CAISESGGSTGELFF.

This clone was detected a few times. This chain uses TRBV5-1 with TRBJ1-2; 8 nucleotides agree with TRBD1. The germline V gene encodes CDR1 SGHRS and CDR2 YFSETQ. The CDR3 is made up of 16 amino acids. The trim removed 4 bases at V and 5 bases at J, leaving 13 bases unmatched. CDR3 amino acids: CASSQSQGGRPYGYTF. The DNA for the CDR3 is TGCGCCAGCAGCCAGTCACAGGGGGGTAGACCATATGGCTACACCTTC. Variable domain in full (rest from reference TRBV5-1 and TRBJ1-2): KAGVTQTPRYLIKTRGQQVTLSCSPISGHRSVSWYQQTPGQGLQFLFEYFSETQRNKGNFPGRFSGRQFSNSRSEMNVSTLELGDSALYLCASSQSQGGRPYGYTFGSGTRLTVV.